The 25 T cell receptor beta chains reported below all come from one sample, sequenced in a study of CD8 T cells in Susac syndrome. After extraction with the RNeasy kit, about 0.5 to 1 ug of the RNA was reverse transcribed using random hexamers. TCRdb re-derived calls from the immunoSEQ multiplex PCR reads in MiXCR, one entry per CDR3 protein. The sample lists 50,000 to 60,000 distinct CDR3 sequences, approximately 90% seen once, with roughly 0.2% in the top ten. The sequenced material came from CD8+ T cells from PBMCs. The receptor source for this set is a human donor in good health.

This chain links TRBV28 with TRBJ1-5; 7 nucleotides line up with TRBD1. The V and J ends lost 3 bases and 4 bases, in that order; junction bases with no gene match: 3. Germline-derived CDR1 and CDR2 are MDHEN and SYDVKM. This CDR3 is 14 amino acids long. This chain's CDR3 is CASSLGRGNQPQHF. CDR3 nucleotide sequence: TGTGCCAGCAGTTTGGGCAGGGGGAATCAGCCCCAGCATTTT.

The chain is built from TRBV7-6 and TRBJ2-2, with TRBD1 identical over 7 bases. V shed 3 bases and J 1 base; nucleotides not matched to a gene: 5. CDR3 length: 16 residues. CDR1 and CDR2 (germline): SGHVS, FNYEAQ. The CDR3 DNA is TGTGCCAGCAGCTTTTTGCAGGGGGAGAACACCGGGGAGCTGTTTTTT. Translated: CASSFLQGENTGELFF. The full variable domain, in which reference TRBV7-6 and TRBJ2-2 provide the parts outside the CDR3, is GAGVSQSPRYKVTKRGQDVALRCDPISGHVSLYWYRQALGQGPEFLTYFNYEAQQDKSGLPNDRFSAERPEGSISTLTIQRTEQRDSAMYRCASSFLQGENTGELFFGEGSRLTVL.

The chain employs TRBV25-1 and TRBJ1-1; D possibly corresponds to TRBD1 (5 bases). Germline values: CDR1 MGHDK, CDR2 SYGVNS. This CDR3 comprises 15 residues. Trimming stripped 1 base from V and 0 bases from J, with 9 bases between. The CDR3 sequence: CASSELDRMNTEAFF. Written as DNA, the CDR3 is TGTGCCAGCAGTGAATTAGACAGAATGAACACTGAAGCTTTCTTT. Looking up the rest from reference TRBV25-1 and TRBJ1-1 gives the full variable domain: EADIYQTPRYLVIGTGKKITLECSQTMGHDKMYWYQQDPGMELHLIHYSYGVNSTEKGDLSSESTVSRIRTEHFPLTLESARPSHTSQYLCASSELDRMNTEAFFGQGTRLTVV.

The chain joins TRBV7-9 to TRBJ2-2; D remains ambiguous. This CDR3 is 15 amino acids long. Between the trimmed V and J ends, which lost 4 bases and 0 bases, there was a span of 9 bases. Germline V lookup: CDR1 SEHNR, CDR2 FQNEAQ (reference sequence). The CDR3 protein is CASSSPQANTGELFF. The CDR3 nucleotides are TGTGCCAGCAGCTCACCGCAGGCGAACACCGGGGAGCTGTTTTTT.

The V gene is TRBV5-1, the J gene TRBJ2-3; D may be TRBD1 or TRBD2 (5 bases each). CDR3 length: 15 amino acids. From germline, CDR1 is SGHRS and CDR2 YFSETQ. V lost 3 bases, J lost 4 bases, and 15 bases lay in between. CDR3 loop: CASSSEGQGSDTQYF. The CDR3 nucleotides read TGCGCCAGCAGCTCCGAGGGGCAGGGTTCAGATACGCAGTATTTT.

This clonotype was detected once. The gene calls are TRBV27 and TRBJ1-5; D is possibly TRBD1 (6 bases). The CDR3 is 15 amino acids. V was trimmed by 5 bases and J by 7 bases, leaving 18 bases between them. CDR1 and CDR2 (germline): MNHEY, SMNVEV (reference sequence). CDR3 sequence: CASSPLLGAGQPQHF. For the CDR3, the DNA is TGTGCCAGCAGTCCCCTCTTGGGGGCAGGGCAGCCCCAGCATTTT.

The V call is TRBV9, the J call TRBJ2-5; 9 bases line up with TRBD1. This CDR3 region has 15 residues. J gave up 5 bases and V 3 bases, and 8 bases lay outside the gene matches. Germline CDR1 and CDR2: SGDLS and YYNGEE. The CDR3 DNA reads TGTGCCAGCAGCGCCACAGGGGGCGCGGGTGAGACCCAGTACTTC. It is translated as CASSATGGAGETQYF. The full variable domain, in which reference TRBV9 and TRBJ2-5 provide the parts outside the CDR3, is DSGVTQTPKHLITATGQRVTLRCSPRSGDLSVYWYQQSLDQGLQFLIQYYNGEERAKGNILERFSAQQFPDLHSELNLSSLELGDSALYFCASSATGGAGETQYFGPGTRLLVL.

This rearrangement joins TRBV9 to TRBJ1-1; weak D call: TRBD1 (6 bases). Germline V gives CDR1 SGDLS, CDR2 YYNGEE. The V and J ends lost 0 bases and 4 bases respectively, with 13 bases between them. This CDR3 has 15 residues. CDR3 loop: CASSVGTGRSTEAFF. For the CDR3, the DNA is TGTGCCAGCAGCGTAGGTACAGGGAGAAGCACTGAAGCTTTCTTT.

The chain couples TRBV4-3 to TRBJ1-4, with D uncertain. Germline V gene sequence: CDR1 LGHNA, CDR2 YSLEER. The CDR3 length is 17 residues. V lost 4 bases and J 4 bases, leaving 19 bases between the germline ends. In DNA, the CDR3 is TGCGCCAGCAGCCGAAACCTATGGTCGAGCCTTAATGAAAAACTGTTTTTT. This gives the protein CASSRNLWSSLNEKLFF.

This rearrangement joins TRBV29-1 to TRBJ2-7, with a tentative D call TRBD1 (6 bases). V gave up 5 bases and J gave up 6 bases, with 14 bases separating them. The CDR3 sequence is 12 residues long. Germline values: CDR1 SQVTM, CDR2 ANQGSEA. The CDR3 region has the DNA TGCAGCGTTTTAACAGGGACAAGCGAGCAGTACTTC. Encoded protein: CSVLTGTSEQYF.

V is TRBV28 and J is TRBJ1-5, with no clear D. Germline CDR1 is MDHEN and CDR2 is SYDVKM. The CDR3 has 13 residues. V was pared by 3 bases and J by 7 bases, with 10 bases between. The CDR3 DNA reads TGTGCCAGCAGTTTCGGATCAAGGCAGCCCCAGCATTTT. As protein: CASSFGSRQPQHF.

CDR3 nucleotide sequence: TGTGCCACCAGTGATGAGAGACCCGAGCAGTTCTTC. It encodes CATSDERPEQFF. The chain couples TRBV24-1 to TRBJ2-1; D gene unclear. The CDR3 is 12 residues long. CDR1 is KGHDR, CDR2 SFDVKD, per germline. The V end lost 3 bases, the J end lost 10 bases, and 9 bases lay between the germline ends.

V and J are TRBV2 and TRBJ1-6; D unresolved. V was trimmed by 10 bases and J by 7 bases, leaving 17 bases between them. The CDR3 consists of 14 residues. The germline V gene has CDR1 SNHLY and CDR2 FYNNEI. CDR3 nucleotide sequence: TGTGCCACAGGTTCAGAAGTCAAAAATTCACCCCTCCACTTT. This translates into CATGSEVKNSPLHF. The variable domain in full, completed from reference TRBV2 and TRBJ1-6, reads EPEVTQTPSHQVTQMGQEVILRCVPISNHLYFYWYRQILGQKVEFLVSFYNNEISEKSEIFDDQFSVERPDGSNFTLKIRSTKLEDSAMYFCATGSEVKNSPLHFGNGTRLTVT.

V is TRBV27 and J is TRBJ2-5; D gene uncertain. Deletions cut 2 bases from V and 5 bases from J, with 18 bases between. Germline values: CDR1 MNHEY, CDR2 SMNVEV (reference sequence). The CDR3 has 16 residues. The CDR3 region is CASSLNAGLLVETQYF. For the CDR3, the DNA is TGTGCCAGCAGTTTAAACGCAGGTCTTCTTGTTGAGACCCAGTACTTC.

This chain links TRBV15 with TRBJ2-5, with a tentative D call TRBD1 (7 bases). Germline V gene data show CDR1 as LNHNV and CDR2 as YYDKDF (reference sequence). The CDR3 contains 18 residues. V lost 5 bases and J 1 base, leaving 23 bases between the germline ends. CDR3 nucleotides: TGTGCCACCAGCGCCCCCCTGATTCGCGGGACAGCCCAAGAGACCCAGTACTTC. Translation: CATSAPLIRGTAQETQYF.

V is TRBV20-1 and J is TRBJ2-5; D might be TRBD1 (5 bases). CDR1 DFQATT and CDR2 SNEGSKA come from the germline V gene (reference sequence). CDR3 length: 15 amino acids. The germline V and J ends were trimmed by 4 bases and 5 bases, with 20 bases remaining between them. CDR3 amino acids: CSANPYQDTWETQYF. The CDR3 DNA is TGCAGTGCTAACCCGTATCAGGACACGTGGGAGACCCAGTACTTC.

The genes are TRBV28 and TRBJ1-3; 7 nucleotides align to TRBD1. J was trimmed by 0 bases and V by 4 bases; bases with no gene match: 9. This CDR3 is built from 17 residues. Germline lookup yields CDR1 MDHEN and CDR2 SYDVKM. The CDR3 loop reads CASSWGTAKLSGNTIYF. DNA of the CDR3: TGTGCCAGCAGTTGGGGGACAGCTAAGCTCTCTGGAAACACCATATATTTT. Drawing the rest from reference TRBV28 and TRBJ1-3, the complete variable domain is DVKVTQSSRYLVKRTGEKVFLECVQDMDHENMFWYRQDPGLGLRLIYFSYDVKMKEKGDIPEGYSVSREKKERFSLILESASTNQTSMYLCASSWGTAKLSGNTIYFGEGSWLTVV.

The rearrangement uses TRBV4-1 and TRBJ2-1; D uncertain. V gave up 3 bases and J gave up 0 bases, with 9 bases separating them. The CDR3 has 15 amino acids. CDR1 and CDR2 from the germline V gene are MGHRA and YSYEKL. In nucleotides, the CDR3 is TGCGCCAGCAGCCACCAGACAAGCTCCTACAATGAGCAGTTCTTC. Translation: CASSHQTSSYNEQFF.

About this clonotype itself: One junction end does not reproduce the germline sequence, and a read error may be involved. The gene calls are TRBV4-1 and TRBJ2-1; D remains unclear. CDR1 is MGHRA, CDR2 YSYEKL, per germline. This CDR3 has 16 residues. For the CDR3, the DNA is TGCGCCGGCAGCCAACTTGACATGGGGACCTACAATGAGCAGTTCTTC. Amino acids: CAGSQLDMGTYNEQFF.

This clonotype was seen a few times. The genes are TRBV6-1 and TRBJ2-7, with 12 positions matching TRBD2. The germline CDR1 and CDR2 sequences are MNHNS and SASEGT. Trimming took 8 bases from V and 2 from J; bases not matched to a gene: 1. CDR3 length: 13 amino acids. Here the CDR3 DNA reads TGTGCCAGCCGGACTAGCGGGACCTACGAGCAGTACTTC. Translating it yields CASRTSGTYEQYF.

The CDR3 protein is CASSQARDTYYGYTF. CDR3 bases: TGCGCCAGCAGCCAAGCCCGGGACACTTACTATGGCTACACCTTC. The J gene is TRBJ1-2, the V gene TRBV4-3; maybe TRBD1 (6 bases). Trimming left V 1 base short and J 3 bases short, with 12 bases between. The CDR3 loop spans 15 amino acids. The germline V gene encodes CDR1 LGHNA and CDR2 YSLEER.

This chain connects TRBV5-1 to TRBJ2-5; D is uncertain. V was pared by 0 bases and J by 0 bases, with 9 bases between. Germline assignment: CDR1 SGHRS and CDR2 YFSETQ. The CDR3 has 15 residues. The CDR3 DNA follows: TGCGCCAGCAGCTTGGACAGCCCAAACCAAGAGACCCAGTACTTC. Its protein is CASSLDSPNQETQYF.

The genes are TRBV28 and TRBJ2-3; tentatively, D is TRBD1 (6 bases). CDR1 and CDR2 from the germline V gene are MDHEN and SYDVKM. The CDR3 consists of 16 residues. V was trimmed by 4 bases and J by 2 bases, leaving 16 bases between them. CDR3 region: CASSWAFKGDTDTQYF. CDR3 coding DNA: TGTGCCAGCAGTTGGGCCTTTAAGGGGGACACAGATACGCAGTATTTT.

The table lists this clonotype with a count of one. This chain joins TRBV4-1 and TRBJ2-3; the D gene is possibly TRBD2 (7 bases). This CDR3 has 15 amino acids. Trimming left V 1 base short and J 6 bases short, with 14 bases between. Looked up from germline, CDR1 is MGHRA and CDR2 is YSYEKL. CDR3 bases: TGCGCCAGCAGCCAAGGTCGGGGGGCATATGATACGCAGTATTTT. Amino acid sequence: CASSQGRGAYDTQYF.

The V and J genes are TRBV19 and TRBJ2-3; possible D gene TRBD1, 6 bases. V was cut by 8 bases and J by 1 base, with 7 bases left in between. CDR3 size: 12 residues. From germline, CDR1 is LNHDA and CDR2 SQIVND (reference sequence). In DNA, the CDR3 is TGTGCCAGTGGGGGCCGCACAGATACGCAGTATTTT. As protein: CASGGRTDTQYF. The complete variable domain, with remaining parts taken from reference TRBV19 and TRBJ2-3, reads DGGITQSPKYLFRKEGQNVTLSCEQNLNHDAMYWYRQDPGQGLRLIYYSQIVNDFQKGDIAEGYSVSREKKESFPLTVTSAQKNPTAFYLCASGGRTDTQYFGPGTRLTVL.